The sequence of this T cell receptor (beta chain) was determined in a study of cytomegalovirus exposure and HLA in healthy donors. Primers included in the PCR were 60 Vbeta and 13 Jbeta primers. TCRdb's table, derived via immunoSEQ multiplex PCR, lists solely in-frame clones and lacks some. Here the sample spans some 160,000 clones, about 70% being singletons. Trimming took 0 bases from V and 3 from J, leaving 12 bases between them. The CDR3 has 15 residues. Germline V gene sequence: CDR1 LNHNV, CDR2 YYDKDF (reference sequence). The gene calls are TRBV15 and TRBJ2-7; the D gene is possibly TRBD1 (5 bases). The clonotype was recovered from a woman aged 40-49 years in good health and CMV-seronegative. The sample comprised PBMCs. The CDR3 coding sequence is TGTGCCACCAGCAGAGAGGGCAGGGCAGTCTACGAGCAGTACTTC. Translating gives CATSREGRAVYEQYF. Looking up the rest from reference TRBV15 and TRBJ2-7 gives the full variable domain: DAMVIQNPRYQVTQFGKPVTLSCSQTLNHNVMYWYQQKSSQAPKLLFHYYDKDFNNEADTPDNFQSRRPNTSFCFLDIRSPGLGDTAMYLCATSREGRAVYEQYFGPGTRLTVT.